The 28 T cell receptor beta chains in this list originate from one sample, sequenced in a study of T cells in Graves' hyperthyroidism and ophthalmopathy. Researchers took RNA transcripts and amplified the TCR beta CDR3 regions from them. Initially, a first-round RT-PCR of the TCR CDR3 employed the HTBI primer set. One entry per CDR3 protein, called by TCRdb with MiXCR from the multiplex PCR reads. Among around 600,000 distinct CDR3 sequences listed, approximately 15% were seen once. Source material: blood. The receptors here all came from a woman under 30 with Graves' ophthalmopathy.

This clonotype appeared many times. The genes are TRBV18 and TRBJ1-4, with D tentatively TRBD1 (5 bases). This CDR3 is built from 15 residues. V was cut by 2 bases and J by 4 bases, with 11 bases left in between. Germline CDR1 and CDR2: KGHSH and LQKENI. CDR3 amino acids: CASSPTVQGNEKLFF. The CDR3 DNA follows: TGTGCCAGCTCACCAACTGTTCAGGGTAATGAAAAACTGTTTTTT.

This clonotype was observed at least ten times. This rearrangement joins TRBV29-1 to TRBJ2-3; D ambiguous. Trimming left V 0 bases short and J 1 base short, with 14 bases between. The CDR3 has 16 residues. The germline V gene has CDR1 SQVTM and CDR2 ANQGSEA. This chain's CDR3 is CSVEDRSSTGTDTQYF. The CDR3 DNA reads TGCAGCGTTGAAGATCGGTCTTCAACGGGCACAGATACGCAGTATTTT.

This clonotype was observed at least ten times. The chain couples TRBV27 to TRBJ2-7; tentative D call: TRBD1 (5 bases). The CDR3 extends over 13 amino acids. Trimming left V 5 bases short and J 9 bases short, with 17 bases between. Germline CDR1 MNHEY, CDR2 SMNVEV (reference sequence). The CDR3: CASSGVSGRMQYF. The CDR3 DNA reads as TGTGCCAGCAGTGGGGTTTCAGGGCGAATGCAGTACTTC.

This clonotype was detected ten times or more. V gene TRBV30 combines with J gene TRBJ1-5; D is possibly TRBD1 (5 bases). This CDR3 spans 15 amino acids. Germline values: CDR1 GTSNPN, CDR2 SVGIG (reference sequence). The V and J ends lost 0 bases and 0 bases respectively, with 9 bases between them. The CDR3 region has the DNA TGTGCCTGGAGTGTGGGGGGGTATAGCAATCAGCCCCAGCATTTT. As protein: CAWSVGGYSNQPQHF.

In regard to this clonotype: This may come from a read error, since a much larger clone is one base off. V and J are TRBV18 and TRBJ2-1; 7 bases are shared with TRBD2. CDR3 length equals 14 residues. Looked up from germline, CDR1 is KGHSH and CDR2 is LQKENI. The CDR3 protein is CASSGDYPYDEQFF. Written as DNA, the CDR3 is TGTGCCAGCTCAGGGGACTACCCCTACGATGAGCAGTTCTTC.

This clonotype was observed many times. The CDR3 protein is CASSPRLASGWETQYF. The DNA for the CDR3 is TGTGCCAGCAGCCCCCGACTTGCTAGCGGCTGGGAGACCCAGTACTTC. The chain links TRBV6-1 to TRBJ2-5, with 7 bases matching TRBD2. Germline lookup yields CDR1 MNHNS and CDR2 SASEGT. The length of the CDR3 is 16 residues. The V and J ends lost 6 bases and 5 bases, in that order; junction bases with no gene match: 15.

The chain joins TRBV20-1 to TRBJ2-3; 10 bases are a match to TRBD2. This CDR3 is built from 19 residues. From germline, CDR1 is DFQATT and CDR2 SNEGSKA (reference sequence). V trimming: 0 bases; J trimming: 2 bases; junction bases outside the gene matches: 14. The CDR3 region is CSAREPWASGSRDTDTQYF. CDR3 sequence (DNA): TGCAGTGCTAGAGAGCCTTGGGCTAGCGGGAGTAGAGACACAGATACGCAGTATTTT.

This clonotype was detected many times. This rearrangement joins TRBV18 to TRBJ1-1; no clear D gene. Trimming stripped 0 bases from V and 10 bases from J, with 12 bases between. Germline lookup yields CDR1 KGHSH and CDR2 LQKENI. The CDR3 totals 13 residues. Written as DNA, the CDR3 is TGTGCCAGCTCACCACCCGTGGTTCTCGGAGCTTTCTTT. Translating gives CASSPPVVLGAFF.

This clonotype has ten or more counts. The chain carries TRBV2 and TRBJ1-2, with 8 bases matching TRBD1. The CDR3 extends over 14 amino acids. J lost 4 bases, V lost 0 bases, and 1 base had no gene match. The germline gives CDR1 SNHLY, CDR2 FYNNEI. The CDR3 region has the DNA TGTGCCAGCAGTGAAGCGGACAGGGCCTATGGCTACACCTTC. It translates to CASSEADRAYGYTF.

This clonotype has at least ten counts. The chain carries TRBV27 and TRBJ1-5; 8 nucleotides agree with TRBD1. V dropped 2 bases and J dropped 5; count of bases not matched to a gene: 11. Germline values: CDR1 MNHEY, CDR2 SMNVEV (reference sequence). This CDR3 comprises 17 residues. The CDR3 nucleotides read TGTGCCAGCAGTTTACTTTCTCACAGGGGGGCGGATCAGCCCCAGCATTTT. Residues: CASSLLSHRGADQPQHF.

This clonotype was seen a handful of times. The chain has TRBV11-1 and TRBJ2-1; TRBD2 aligns across 14 bases. V lost 3 bases and J lost 4; bases outside the gene matches: 2. From germline, CDR1 is SGHAT and CDR2 FQDESV (reference sequence). CDR3 length: 16 amino acids. CDR3 sequence reads: CASSFRLAGGYNEQFF. CDR3 in DNA: TGTGCCAGCAGCTTCCGACTAGCGGGAGGGTACAATGAGCAGTTCTTC.

The chain employs TRBV29-1 and TRBJ2-7; 10 bases fit TRBD1. Germline V gives CDR1 SQVTM, CDR2 ANQGSEA. The CDR3 consists of 15 residues. The V segment lost 0 bases and the J segment 4 bases; nucleotides outside the gene matches: 6. The CDR3 DNA reads TGCAGCGTTGAAGAACGCGGGACAGGGGTTTACGAGCAGTACTTC. This translates into CSVEERGTGVYEQYF.

This clonotype was seen many times. The rearrangement links TRBV10-3 to TRBJ2-3; D perhaps matches TRBD1 (5 bases). V shed 11 bases and J shed 5 bases, with 14 bases lying between them. Germline V gene data show CDR1 as ENHRY and CDR2 as SYGVKD. This CDR3 region has 12 residues. The CDR3 sequence: CALARDGDTQYF. CDR3 DNA: TGTGCCTTAGCCAGGGATGGAGATACGCAGTATTTT.

This clonotype occurred a few times. This rearrangement joins TRBV19 to TRBJ1-5; D remains unclear. CDR1 and CDR2 from the germline V gene are LNHDA and SQIVND (reference sequence). Deletions cut 1 base from V and 6 bases from J, with 13 bases between. CDR3 length: 15 amino acids. CDR3 DNA sequence: TGTGCCAGTAGTATAGGAGGGTTCGGACCTCAGCCCCAGCATTTT. Translation: CASSIGGFGPQPQHF.

This clonotype came up many times. The V call is TRBV6-2 or TRBV6-3, the J call TRBJ2-2; TRBD2 agrees at 8 bases. V dropped 2 bases and J dropped 5; count of bases not matched to a gene: 7. Germline CDR1 reads MNHEY; CDR2 reads SVGEGT. This CDR3 has 16 amino acids. CDR3 bases: TGTGCCAGCAGTTACCCCCGGGGGGGGCGGACCGGGGAGCTGTTTTTT. This translates into CASSYPRGGRTGELFF.

This clonotype was seen a single time. V is TRBV6-1 and J is TRBJ2-1, with 9 bases fitting TRBD2. The J segment lost 5 bases and the V segment lost 4 bases, leaving 9 bases of the junction unmatched. Germline values: CDR1 MNHNS, CDR2 SASEGT. The CDR3 has 16 amino acids. CDR3 DNA: TGTGCCAGCAGTGGCTCTAGCGGGACCCAAAACAATGAGCAGTTCTTC. It is translated as CASSGSSGTQNNEQFF.

This clonotype was found a few times. The V gene is TRBV27, the J gene TRBJ2-7; D uncertain. The CDR3 consists of 12 residues. Germline lookup yields CDR1 MNHEY and CDR2 SMNVEV (reference sequence). Trimming removed 6 bases at V and 5 bases at J, with 11 bases between. The CDR3 bases are TGTGCCAGCAGAGGTATCGCCCACGAGCAGTACTTC. Protein product: CASRGIAHEQYF.

The chain employs TRBV11-1 and TRBJ2-3, with 13 positions matching TRBD2. Germline loops: CDR1 SGHAT, CDR2 FQDESV (reference sequence). V was pared by 5 bases and J by 5 bases, with 4 bases of the junction left unmatched. The CDR3 is 15 amino acids. Here the CDR3 reads CASSGLAGAGDTQYF. CDR3 DNA: TGTGCCAGCAGCGGACTAGCGGGAGCAGGAGATACGCAGTATTTT.

This clonotype turned up a few times. This chain uses TRBV20-1 with TRBJ2-1, with TRBD2 matching 10 bases. This CDR3 is 18 amino acids long. Germline trimming cut 5 bases from V and 0 bases from J; bases unmatched to any gene: 13. The germline CDR1 and CDR2 sequences are DFQATT and SNEGSKA (reference sequence). The CDR3 protein is CSAWSGAGGLSSYNEQFF. CDR3 nucleotide sequence: TGCAGTGCTTGGAGCGGAGCGGGAGGGCTCAGCTCCTACAATGAGCAGTTCTTC.

This clonotype appeared a few times. The genes are TRBV6-1 and TRBJ2-2; D gene uncertain. The CDR3 is made up of 13 amino acids. Trimming took 1 base from V and 4 from J, leaving 4 bases between them. The V gene's germline CDR1 is MNHNS and CDR2 SASEGT. The CDR3 coding sequence is TGTGCCAGCAGTGAAGATCTCACCGGGGAGCTGTTTTTT. Translation: CASSEDLTGELFF.

This rearrangement joins TRBV4-1 to TRBJ2-5, with 9 bases that match TRBD2. Germline trimming cut 1 base from V and 3 bases from J; bases unmatched to any gene: 3. Germline CDR1 and CDR2: MGHRA and YSYEKL. The CDR3 consists of 15 residues. Here the CDR3 reads CASSQGGLAEETQYF. For the CDR3, the DNA is TGCGCCAGCAGCCAAGGGGGACTAGCTGAAGAGACCCAGTACTTC.

The chain has TRBV7-9 and TRBJ2-3; 12 bases line up with TRBD1. The CDR3 extends over 15 amino acids. V lost 4 bases to trimming and J lost 4 bases; unmatched junction nucleotides: 3. Per the germline V gene, CDR1 is SEHNR and CDR2 is FQNEAQ (reference sequence). The CDR3 spells CASSYRDRGPDTQYF. In DNA form, the CDR3 reads TGTGCCAGCAGCTACCGGGACAGGGGGCCAGATACGCAGTATTTT.

There are a few counts of this clonotype. V gene TRBV6-2 or TRBV6-3 combines with J gene TRBJ2-2; D is unclear. The CDR3 is 12 residues long. Trimming took 5 bases from V and 5 from J, leaving 6 bases between them. Germline loops: CDR1 MNHEY, CDR2 SVGEGT. DNA of the CDR3: TGTGCCAGCAGTGCGTGGACCGGGGAGCTGTTTTTT. Translation gives CASSAWTGELFF.

This clonotype has at least ten counts. The rearrangement joins TRBV7-3 to TRBJ2-3; D perhaps matches TRBD1 (5 bases). CDR1 SGHTA and CDR2 FQGTGA come from the germline V gene. CDR3 length equals 14 residues. Trimming pared 5 bases from V and 2 bases from J, leaving 11 bases between. In DNA form, the CDR3 reads TGTGCCAGCAGCCAGGGTGGGATCACAGATACGCAGTATTTT. Translated, it gives CASSQGGITDTQYF.

This clonotype was seen at least ten times. This chain connects TRBV30 to TRBJ1-2, with 9 bases that match TRBD1. Germline trimming cut 0 bases from V and 8 bases from J; bases unmatched to any gene: 4. The CDR3 has 13 amino acids. CDR1 GTSNPN and CDR2 SVGIG come from the germline V gene (reference sequence). CDR3 in DNA: TGTGCCTGGAGTGTACAGGGGGCGGGAGGCTACACCTTC. Translated: CAWSVQGAGGYTF.

This clonotype has ten or more counts. The chain joins TRBV10-3 to TRBJ2-5; 9 positions agree with TRBD1. The CDR3 runs to 14 residues. J gave up 3 bases and V 6 bases, and 5 bases lay outside the gene matches. Germline V lookup: CDR1 ENHRY, CDR2 SYGVKD. The CDR3 DNA sequence: TGTGCCATCAGCGGGGGACAGGGAGAAGAGACCCAGTACTTC. Translating gives CAISGGQGEETQYF.

The chain carries TRBV19 and TRBJ2-7; 9 nucleotides align to TRBD2. Germline values: CDR1 LNHDA, CDR2 SQIVND (reference sequence). The J segment lost 6 bases and the V segment lost 1 base, leaving 4 bases of the junction unmatched. The CDR3 totals 14 residues. CDR3 nucleotide sequence: TGTGCCAGTAGTATAGGGACTAGCGAATCCGAGCAGTACTTC. This codes for CASSIGTSESEQYF. The variable domain in full, completed from reference TRBV19 and TRBJ2-7, reads DGGITQSPKYLFRKEGQNVTLSCEQNLNHDAMYWYRQDPGQGLRLIYYSQIVNDFQKGDIAEGYSVSREKKESFPLTVTSAQKNPTAFYLCASSIGTSESEQYFGPGTRLTVT.

This clonotype was seen at least ten times. The chain recombines TRBV12-3 or TRBV12-4 with TRBJ2-2; D unresolved. The CDR3 has 16 amino acids. Trimming took off 6 bases at V and 6 bases at J, with 20 bases between the two ends. The CDR3, as DNA: TGTGCCAGCAGCCGGCTACTACCTAGGTCGTCCGGGGAGCTGTTTTTT. Amino acids: CASSRLLPRSSGELFF.